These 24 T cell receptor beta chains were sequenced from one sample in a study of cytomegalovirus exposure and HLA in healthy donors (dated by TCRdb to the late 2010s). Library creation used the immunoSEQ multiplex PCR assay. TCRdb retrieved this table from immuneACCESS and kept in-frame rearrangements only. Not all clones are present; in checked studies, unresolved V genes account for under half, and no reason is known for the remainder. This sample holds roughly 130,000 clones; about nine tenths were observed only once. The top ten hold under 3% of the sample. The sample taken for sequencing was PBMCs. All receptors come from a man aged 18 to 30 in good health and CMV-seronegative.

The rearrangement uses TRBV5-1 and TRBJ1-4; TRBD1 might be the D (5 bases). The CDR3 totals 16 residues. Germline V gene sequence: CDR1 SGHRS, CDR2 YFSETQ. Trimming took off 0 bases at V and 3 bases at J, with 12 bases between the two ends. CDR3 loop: CASSLAGRGANEKLFF. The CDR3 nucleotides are TGCGCCAGCAGCTTGGCCGGACGGGGGGCTAATGAAAAACTGTTTTTT.

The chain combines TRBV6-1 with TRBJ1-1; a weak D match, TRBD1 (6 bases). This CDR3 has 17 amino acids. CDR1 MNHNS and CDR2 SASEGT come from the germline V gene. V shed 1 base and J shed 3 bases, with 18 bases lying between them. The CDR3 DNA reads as TGTGCCAGCAGTGAAGGTGGTTACGCAGGGGAAGACACTGAAGCTTTCTTT. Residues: CASSEGGYAGEDTEAFF.

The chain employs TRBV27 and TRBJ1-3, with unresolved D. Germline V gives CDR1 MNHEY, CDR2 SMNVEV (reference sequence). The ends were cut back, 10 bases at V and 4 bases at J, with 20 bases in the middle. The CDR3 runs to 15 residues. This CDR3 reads CATAPGGVGGNTIYF. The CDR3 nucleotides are TGTGCCACCGCCCCCGGCGGGGTAGGGGGAAACACCATATATTTT.

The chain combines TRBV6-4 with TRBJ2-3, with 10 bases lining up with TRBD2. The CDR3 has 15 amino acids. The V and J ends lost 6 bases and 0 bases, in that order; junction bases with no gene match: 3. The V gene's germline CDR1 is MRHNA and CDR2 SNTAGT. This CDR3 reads CASSFSGGSTDTQYF. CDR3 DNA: TGTGCCAGCAGCTTTAGCGGGGGGAGCACAGATACGCAGTATTTT.

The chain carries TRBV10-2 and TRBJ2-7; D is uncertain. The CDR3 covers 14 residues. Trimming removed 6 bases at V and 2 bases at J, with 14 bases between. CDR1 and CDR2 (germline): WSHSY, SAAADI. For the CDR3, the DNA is TGCGCCAGCAGCTCTCTACTTGCCCCCTACGAGCAGTACTTC. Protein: CASSSLLAPYEQYF.

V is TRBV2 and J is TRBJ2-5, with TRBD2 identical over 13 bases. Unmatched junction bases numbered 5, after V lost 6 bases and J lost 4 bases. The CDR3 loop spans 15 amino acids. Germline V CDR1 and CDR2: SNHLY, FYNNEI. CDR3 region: CASSLGLAGVETQYF. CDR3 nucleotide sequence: TGTGCCAGCAGCCTCGGACTAGCGGGGGTAGAGACCCAGTACTTC.

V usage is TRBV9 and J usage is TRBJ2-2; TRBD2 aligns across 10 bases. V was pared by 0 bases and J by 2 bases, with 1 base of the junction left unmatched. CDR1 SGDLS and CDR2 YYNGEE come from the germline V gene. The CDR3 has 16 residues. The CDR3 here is CASSVGLAGNTGELFF. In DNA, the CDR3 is TGTGCCAGCAGCGTAGGACTAGCGGGCAACACCGGGGAGCTGTTTTTT.

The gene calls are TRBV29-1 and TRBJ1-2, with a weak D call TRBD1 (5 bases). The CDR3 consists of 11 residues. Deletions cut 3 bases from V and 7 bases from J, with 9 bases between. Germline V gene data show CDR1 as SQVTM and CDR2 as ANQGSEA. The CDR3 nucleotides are TGCAGCGTTGAGTCCAGGGCTGGCTACACCTTC. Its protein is CSVESRAGYTF.

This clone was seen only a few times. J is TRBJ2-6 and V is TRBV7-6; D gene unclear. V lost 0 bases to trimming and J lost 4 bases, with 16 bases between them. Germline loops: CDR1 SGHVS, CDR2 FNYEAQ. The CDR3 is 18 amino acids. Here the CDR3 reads CASSLAYRSRAGANVLTF. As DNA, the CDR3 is TGTGCCAGCAGCTTAGCGTATCGCTCTCGAGCAGGGGCCAACGTCCTGACTTTC. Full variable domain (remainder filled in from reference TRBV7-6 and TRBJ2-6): GAGVSQSPRYKVTKRGQDVALRCDPISGHVSLYWYRQALGQGPEFLTYFNYEAQQDKSGLPNDRFSAERPEGSISTLTIQRTEQRDSAMYRCASSLAYRSRAGANVLTFGAGSRLTVL.

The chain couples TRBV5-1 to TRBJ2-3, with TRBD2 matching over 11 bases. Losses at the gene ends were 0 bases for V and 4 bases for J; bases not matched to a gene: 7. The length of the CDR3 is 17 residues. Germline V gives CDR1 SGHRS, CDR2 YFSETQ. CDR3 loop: CASSLDGSGGEADTQYF. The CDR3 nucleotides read TGCGCCAGCAGCTTGGATGGTAGCGGGGGGGAGGCAGATACGCAGTATTTT.

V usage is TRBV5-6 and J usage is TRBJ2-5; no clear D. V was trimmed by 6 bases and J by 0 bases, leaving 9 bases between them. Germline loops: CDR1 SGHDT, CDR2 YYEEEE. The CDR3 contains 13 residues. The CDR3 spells CASKLKDQETQYF. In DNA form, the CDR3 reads TGTGCCAGCAAGCTGAAAGACCAAGAGACCCAGTACTTC.

The CDR3 sequence is CASSLGPAGTGGTIYF. The CDR3, as DNA: TGTGCCAGCAGCTTAGGGCCGGCAGGGACGGGGGGCACCATATATTTT. The chain combines TRBV7-2 with TRBJ1-3; possibly TRBD1 for D (5 bases). The germline CDR1 and CDR2 sequences are SGHTA and FQGNSA. V lost 1 base and J lost 9, with 19 bases in between. CDR3 length: 16 residues.

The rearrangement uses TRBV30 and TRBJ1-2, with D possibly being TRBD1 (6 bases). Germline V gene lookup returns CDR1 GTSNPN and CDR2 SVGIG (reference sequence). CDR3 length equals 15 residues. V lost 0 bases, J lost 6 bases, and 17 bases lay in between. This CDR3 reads CAWSVGGGVWHGYTF. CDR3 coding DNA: TGTGCCTGGAGTGTTGGGGGGGGCGTTTGGCATGGCTACACCTTC.

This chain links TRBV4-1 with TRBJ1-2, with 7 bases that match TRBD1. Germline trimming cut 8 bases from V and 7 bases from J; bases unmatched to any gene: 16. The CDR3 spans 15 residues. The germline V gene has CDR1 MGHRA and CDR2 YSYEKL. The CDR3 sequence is CASSYPIRGESGYTF. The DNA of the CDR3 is TGCGCCAGCTCCTATCCGATCAGGGGGGAGAGTGGCTACACCTTC.

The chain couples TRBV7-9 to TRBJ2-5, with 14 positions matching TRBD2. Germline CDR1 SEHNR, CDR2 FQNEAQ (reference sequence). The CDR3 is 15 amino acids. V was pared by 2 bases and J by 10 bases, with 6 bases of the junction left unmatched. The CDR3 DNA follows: TGTGCCAGCAGCTTACCGGGACTAGCGGGGGCCATCCAGTACTTC. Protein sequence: CASSLPGLAGAIQYF.

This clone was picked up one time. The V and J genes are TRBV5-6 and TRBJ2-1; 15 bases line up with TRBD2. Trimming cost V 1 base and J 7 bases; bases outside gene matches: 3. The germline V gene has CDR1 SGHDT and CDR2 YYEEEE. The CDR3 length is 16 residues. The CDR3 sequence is CASSLSGLAGGNEQFF. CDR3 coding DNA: TGTGCCAGCAGCTTGTCAGGACTAGCGGGGGGGAATGAGCAGTTCTTC.

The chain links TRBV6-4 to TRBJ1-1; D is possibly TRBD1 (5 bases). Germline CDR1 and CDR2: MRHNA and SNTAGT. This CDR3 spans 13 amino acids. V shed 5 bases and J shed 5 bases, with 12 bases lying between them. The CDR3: CASSRNQGTEAFF. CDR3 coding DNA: TGTGCCAGCAGTCGTAACCAGGGAACTGAAGCTTTCTTT.

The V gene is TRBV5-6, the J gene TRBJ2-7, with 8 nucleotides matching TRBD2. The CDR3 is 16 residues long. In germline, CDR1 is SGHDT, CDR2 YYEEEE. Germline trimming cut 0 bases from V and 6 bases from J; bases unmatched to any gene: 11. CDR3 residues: CASSLERPGLVAEQYF. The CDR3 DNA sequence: TGTGCCAGCAGCTTGGAGAGGCCGGGACTAGTTGCCGAGCAGTACTTC.

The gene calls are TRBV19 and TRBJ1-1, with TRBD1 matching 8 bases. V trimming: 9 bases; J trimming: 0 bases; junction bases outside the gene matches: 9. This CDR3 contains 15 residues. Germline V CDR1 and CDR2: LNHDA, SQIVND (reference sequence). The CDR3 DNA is TGTGCCAGCTCACAGGGGGGGATCATGAACACTGAAGCTTTCTTT. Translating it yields CASSQGGIMNTEAFF. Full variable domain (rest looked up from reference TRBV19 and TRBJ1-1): DGGITQSPKYLFRKEGQNVTLSCEQNLNHDAMYWYRQDPGQGLRLIYYSQIVNDFQKGDIAEGYSVSREKKESFPLTVTSAQKNPTAFYLCASSQGGIMNTEAFFGQGTRLTVV.

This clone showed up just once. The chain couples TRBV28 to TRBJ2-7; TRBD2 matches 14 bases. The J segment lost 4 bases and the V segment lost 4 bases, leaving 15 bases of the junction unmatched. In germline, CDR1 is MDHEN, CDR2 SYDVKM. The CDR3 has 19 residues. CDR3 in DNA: TGTGCCAGCAGTTCCAACGCCGGGACTAGCGGGAGCGTGTGGTACGAGCAGTACTTC. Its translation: CASSSNAGTSGSVWYEQYF.

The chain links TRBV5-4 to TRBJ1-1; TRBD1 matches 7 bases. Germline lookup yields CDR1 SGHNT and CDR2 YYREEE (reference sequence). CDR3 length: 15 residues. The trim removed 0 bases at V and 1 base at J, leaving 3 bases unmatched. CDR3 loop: CASSLARTGNTEAFF. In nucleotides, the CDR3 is TGTGCCAGCAGCTTGGCCCGGACAGGGAACACTGAAGCTTTCTTT.

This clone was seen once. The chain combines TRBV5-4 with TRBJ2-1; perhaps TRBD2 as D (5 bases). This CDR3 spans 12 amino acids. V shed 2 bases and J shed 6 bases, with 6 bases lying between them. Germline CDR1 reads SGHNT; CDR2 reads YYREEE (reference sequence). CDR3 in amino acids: CASSFSVNEQFF. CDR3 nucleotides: TGTGCCAGCAGCTTTAGCGTCAATGAGCAGTTCTTC.

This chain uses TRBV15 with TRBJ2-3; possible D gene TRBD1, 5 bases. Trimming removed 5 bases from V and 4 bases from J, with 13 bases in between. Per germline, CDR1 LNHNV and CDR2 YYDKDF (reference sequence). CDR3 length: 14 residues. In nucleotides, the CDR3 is TGTGCCACCAGCGCCAGGGTCCTGGCAGATACGCAGTATTTT. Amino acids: CATSARVLADTQYF.

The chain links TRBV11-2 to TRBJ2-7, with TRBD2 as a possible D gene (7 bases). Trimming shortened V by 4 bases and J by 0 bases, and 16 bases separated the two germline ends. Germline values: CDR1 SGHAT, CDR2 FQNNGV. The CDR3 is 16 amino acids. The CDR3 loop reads CASSWGGGGLSYEQYF. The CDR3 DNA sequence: TGTGCCAGCAGCTGGGGCGGGGGCGGTCTCTCCTACGAGCAGTACTTC.